This T cell receptor (beta chain) was found in a study of technical replicates of blood from a few donors. This table comes from immunoSEQ multiplex PCR, and its TCRdb copy is limited to in-frame clones, with some not included. The sample shows tens of thousands of clones, 95% to 97% of them seen only once. Unmatched junction bases numbered 4, after V lost 3 bases and J lost 3 bases. The CDR3 totals 15 residues. The V gene's germline CDR1 is LGHNA and CDR2 YSLEER. Sequencing was done on a sample of T cells isolated from PBMCs. The TCR sequence derives from a human donor in good health. The V gene is TRBV4-3, the J gene TRBJ2-2; TRBD1 agrees at 7 bases. For the CDR3, the DNA is TGCGCCAGCAGCCACGGCGACAGGGACACCGGGGAGCTGTTTTTT. Its protein product is CASSHGDRDTGELFF.